This TCR beta chain is drawn from a study of OX40 agonist ivuxolimab in advanced cancers. Study results and limitations: The CD4+ and CD8+ T cells in the blood had expanded clonally by week 6 at 0.1 to 3.0 mg/kg.

As regards this clone: Its antigen is unknown.

Generated by immunoSEQ multiplex PCR, the TCRdb table keeps only in-frame clones and is missing some. This table has approximately 76,000 clones, 93% appearing once. The V gene end was trimmed by 0 bases and the J gene end by 5 bases; junction bases not matched to a gene: 5. The CDR3 has 16 residues. Germline values: CDR1 LNHDA, CDR2 SQIVND (reference sequence). This chain uses TRBV19 with TRBJ2-2; 8 positions agree with TRBD1. This clonotype was sampled from an adult with an advanced solid tumor such as melanoma, head and neck, liver or kidney cancer. The sample in question was CD4+ or CD8+ T cells sorted from blood, obtained in a trial of the OX40 agonist ivuxolimab. CDR3 DNA: TGTGCCAGTAGTATAGATCGTCGGACAGGGACCGGGGAGCTGTTTTTT. Its protein product is CASSIDRRTGTGELFF.